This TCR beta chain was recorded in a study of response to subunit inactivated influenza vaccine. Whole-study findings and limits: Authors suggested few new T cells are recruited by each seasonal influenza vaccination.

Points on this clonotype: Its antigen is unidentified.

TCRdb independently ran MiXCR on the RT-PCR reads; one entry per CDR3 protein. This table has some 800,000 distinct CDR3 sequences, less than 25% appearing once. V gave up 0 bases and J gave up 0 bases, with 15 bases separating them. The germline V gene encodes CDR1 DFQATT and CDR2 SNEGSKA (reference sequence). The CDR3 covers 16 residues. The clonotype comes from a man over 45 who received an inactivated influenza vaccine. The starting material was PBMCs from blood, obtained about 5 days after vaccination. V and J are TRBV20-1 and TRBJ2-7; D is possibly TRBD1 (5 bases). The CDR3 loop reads CSARDLRTTSSYEQYF. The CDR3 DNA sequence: TGCAGTGCTAGAGATTTAAGGACAACGAGCTCCTACGAGCAGTACTTC.